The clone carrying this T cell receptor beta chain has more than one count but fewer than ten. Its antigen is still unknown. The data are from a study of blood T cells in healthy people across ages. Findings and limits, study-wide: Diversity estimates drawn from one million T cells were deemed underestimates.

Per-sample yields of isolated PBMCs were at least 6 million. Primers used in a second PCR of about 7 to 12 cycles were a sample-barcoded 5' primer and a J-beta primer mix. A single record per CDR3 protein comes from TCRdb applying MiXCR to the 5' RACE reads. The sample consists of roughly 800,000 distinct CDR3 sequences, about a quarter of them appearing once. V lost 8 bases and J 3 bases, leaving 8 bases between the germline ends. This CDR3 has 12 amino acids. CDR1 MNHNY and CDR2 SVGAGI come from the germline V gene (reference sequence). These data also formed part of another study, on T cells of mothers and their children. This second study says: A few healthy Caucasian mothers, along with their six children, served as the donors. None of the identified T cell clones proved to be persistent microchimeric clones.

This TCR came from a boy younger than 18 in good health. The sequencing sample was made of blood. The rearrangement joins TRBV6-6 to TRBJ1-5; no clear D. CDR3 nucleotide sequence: TGTGCCAGCCGGGTCCCCAATCAGCCCCAGCATTTT. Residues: CASRVPNQPQHF.